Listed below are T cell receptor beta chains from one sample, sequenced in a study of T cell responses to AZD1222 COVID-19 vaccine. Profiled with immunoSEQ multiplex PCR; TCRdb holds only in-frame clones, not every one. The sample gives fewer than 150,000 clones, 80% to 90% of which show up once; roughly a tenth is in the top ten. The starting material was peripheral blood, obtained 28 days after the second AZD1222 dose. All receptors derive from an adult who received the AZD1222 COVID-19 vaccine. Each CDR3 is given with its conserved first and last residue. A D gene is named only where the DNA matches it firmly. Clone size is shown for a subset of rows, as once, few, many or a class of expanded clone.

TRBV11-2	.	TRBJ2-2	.	TGTGCCAGCAGCTTAGAGCTGAACACCGGGGAGCTGTTTTTT	CASSLELNTGELFF
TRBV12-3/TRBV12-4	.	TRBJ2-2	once	TGTGCCAGCGGGAGATCGAACACCGGGGAGCTGTTTTTT	CASGRSNTGELFF
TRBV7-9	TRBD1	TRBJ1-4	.	TGTGCCAGCAGCTTAGACATGACAGGGGGCGATGAAAAACTGTTTTTT	CASSLDMTGGDEKLFF
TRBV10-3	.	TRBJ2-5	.	TGTGCCATCAGTGAATGGTCCTCAGGAGAGACCCAGTACTTC	CAISEWSSGETQYF
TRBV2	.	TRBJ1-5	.	TGTGCCAGCAGTGTACAAGTTACTAATCAGCCCCAGCATTTT	CASSVQVTNQPQHF
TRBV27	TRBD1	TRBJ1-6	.	TGTGCCAGCAGTCCTGGACAGGGCCGCTATAATTCACCCCTCCACTTT	CASSPGQGRYNSPLHF
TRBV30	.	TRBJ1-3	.	TGTGCCTGGAGTGTGGCCAACTCTGGAAACACCATATATTTT	CAWSVANSGNTIYF
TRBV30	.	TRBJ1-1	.	TGTGCCTGGAGTGTACGCGGCCCCATGAACACTGAAGCTTTCTTT	CAWSVRGPMNTEAFF
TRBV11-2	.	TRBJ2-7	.	TGTGCCAGCAGCTTAGGAGTAGGGACTGGCGAGCAGTACTTC	CASSLGVGTGEQYF
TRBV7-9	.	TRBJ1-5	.	TGTGCCAGCAGCGCCGAGAGCGGGGGGGCTGATCAGCCCCAGCATTTT	CASSAESGGADQPQHF
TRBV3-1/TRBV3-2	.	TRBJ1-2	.	TGTGCCAGCAGCCTCCGGGGCGAAAACTATGGCTACACCTTC	CASSLRGENYGYTF
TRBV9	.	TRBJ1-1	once	TGTGCCAGCAGCGTAGGTGGCGCGGCGGTTTCTGAAGCTTTCTTT	CASSVGGAAVSEAFF
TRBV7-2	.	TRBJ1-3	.	TGTGCCAGCAGCTTAGCGAACTTCCTGCTAGGAAACACCATATATTTT	CASSLANFLLGNTIYF
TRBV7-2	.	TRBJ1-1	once	TGTGCCAGCAGCTTAGAGCTGAACACTGAAGCTTTCTTT	CASSLELNTEAFF
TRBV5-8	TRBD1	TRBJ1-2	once	TGTGCCAGCAGCTTCAGGGGGGGGAATGGCTACACCTTC	CASSFRGGNGYTF
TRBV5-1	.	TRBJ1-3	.	TGCGCCAGCAGCTTACCCGCCCGGGCGCCAAACACCATATATTTT	CASSLPARAPNTIYF
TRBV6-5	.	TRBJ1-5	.	TGTGCCACGCTACCAGGGTACCGCCATCAGCCCCAGCATTTT	CATLPGYRHQPQHF
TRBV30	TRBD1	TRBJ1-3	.	TGTGCCTGGGACAGGGGCGGTGGAAACACCATATATTTT	CAWDRGGGNTIYF
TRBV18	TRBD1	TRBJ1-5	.	TGTGCCAGCTCACCGGACAGGGCTCAGCCCCAGCATTTT	CASSPDRAQPQHF
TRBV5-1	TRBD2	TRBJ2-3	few	TGCGCCAGCAGCTTGGCCTTCGGGCTAGCGGGCGCAGATACGCAGTATTTT	CASSLAFGLAGADTQYF
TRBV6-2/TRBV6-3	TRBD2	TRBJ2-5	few	TGTGCCAGCAGCCGACTAGCGGGGGCCCCCTCGTGGCAAGAGACCCAGTACTTC	CASSRLAGAPSWQETQYF
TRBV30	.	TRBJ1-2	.	TGTGCCTGGAGTGCGTCTCTCTATGGCTACACCTTC	CAWSASLYGYTF
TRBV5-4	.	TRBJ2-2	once	TGTGCCAGCAGCTCCCCCACCGGGGAGCTGTTTTTT	CASSSPTGELFF
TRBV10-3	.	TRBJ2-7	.	TGTGCCATCAGTGAATCCACTTCTCCTACGTACGAGCAGTACTTC	CAISESTSPTYEQYF
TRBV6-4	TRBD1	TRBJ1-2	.	TGTGCCAGCAGAGGGACAGGCGGCGGCTACACCTTC	CASRGTGGGYTF
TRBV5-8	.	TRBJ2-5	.	TGTGCCAGCACCCCGACGGGGACCCAGTACTTC	CASTPTGTQYF
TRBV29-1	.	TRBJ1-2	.	TGCAGCGCCGGCGGGGAGGGCTACACCTTC	CSAGGEGYTF
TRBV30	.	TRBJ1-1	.	TGTGCCTGGAGGCCGGGAGGGTGGGTGAACACTGAAGCTTTCTTT	CAWRPGGWVNTEAFF
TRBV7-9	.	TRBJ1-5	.	TGTGCCAGCAGCTTAGAAGGGCTTGTCAATCAGCCCCAGCATTTT	CASSLEGLVNQPQHF
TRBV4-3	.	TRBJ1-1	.	TGCGCCAGCAGCCAATTCTCTGCAGGGTCCACTGAAGCTTTCTTT	CASSQFSAGSTEAFF
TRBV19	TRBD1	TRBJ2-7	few	TGTGCCAGTAGTATAACCGGACAGGCCGCCTACGAGCAGTACTTC	CASSITGQAAYEQYF
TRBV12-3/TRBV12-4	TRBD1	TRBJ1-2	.	TGTGCCAGCAGTCCACAGGGGCCAGGCTACACCTTC	CASSPQGPGYTF
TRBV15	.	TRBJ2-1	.	TGTGCCACCAGCAGAGTCCAGCCGGGTGTGGGTCATGAGCAGTTCTTC	CATSRVQPGVGHEQFF
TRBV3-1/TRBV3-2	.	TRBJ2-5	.	TGTGCCAGCAGCCAAGACATGTCGGCAGTCCAAGAGACCCAGTACTTC	CASSQDMSAVQETQYF
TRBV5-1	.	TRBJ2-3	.	TGCGCCAGCAGCTTGAGTAGGATGGACACAGATACGCAGTATTTT	CASSLSRMDTDTQYF
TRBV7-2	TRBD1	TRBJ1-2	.	TGTGCCAGCAGCCCGGATTTAAGGACAGGGATCGGCGGCTACACCTTC	CASSPDLRTGIGGYTF
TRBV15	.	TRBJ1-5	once	TGTGCCACCAGCAGAGATGGGGCTACGGGCAATCAGCCCCAGCATTTT	CATSRDGATGNQPQHF
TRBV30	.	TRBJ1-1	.	TGTGCCTGGAGGAGGGGGAGCGGACAGTACTATGAAGCTTTCTTT	CAWRRGSGQYYEAFF
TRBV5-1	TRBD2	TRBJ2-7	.	TGCGCCAGCAGCCCGACTAGCGGGAGCTACGAGCAGTACTTC	CASSPTSGSYEQYF
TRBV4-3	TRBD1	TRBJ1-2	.	TGCGCCAGCAGCCTTTCCGGGGACAGTTATGGCTACACCTTC	CASSLSGDSYGYTF
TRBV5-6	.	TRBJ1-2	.	TGTGCCAGCAGCTCAGGGGAAAACTATGGCTACACCTTC	CASSSGENYGYTF
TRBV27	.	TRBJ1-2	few	TGTGCCAGCAGTTTACATCGGGACGGCAACTCTGGCTACACCTTC	CASSLHRDGNSGYTF
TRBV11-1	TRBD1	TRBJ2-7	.	TGTGCCAGCAGCCGAGCCGGACAGGGCACTTCCTACGAGCAGTACTTC	CASSRAGQGTSYEQYF
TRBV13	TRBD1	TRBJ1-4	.	TGTGCCAGCAGTTTAACCGGACAGGGGGCGCGAGGGGAAAAACTGTTTTTT	CASSLTGQGARGEKLFF
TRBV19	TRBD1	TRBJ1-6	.	TGTGCCAGTAGTCTCAGACAGGGGGTGTCGAATTCACCCCTCCACTTT	CASSLRQGVSNSPLHF
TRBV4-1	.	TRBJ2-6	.	TGCGCCAGCAGCCAAGTCGATTTCTCTGGGGCCAACGTCCTGACTTTC	CASSQVDFSGANVLTF
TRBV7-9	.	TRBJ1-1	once	TGTGCCAGCAGCTTAGTTTATAAAGAGAACACTGAAGCTTTCTTT	CASSLVYKENTEAFF
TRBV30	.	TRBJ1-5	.	TGTGCCTGGAGTTCCCAGGGTGGTCAGCCCCAGCATTTT	CAWSSQGGQPQHF
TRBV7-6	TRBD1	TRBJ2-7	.	TGTGCCAGCAGCTTATCCGGGACAGGGAACTACGAGCAGTACTTC	CASSLSGTGNYEQYF
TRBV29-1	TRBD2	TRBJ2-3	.	TGCAGCGGGGGGACTAGCGGGACCACAGATACGCAGTATTTT	CSGGTSGTTDTQYF